This record covers a single T cell receptor (beta chain). V lost 5 bases and J 2 bases, leaving 23 bases between the germline ends. Germline-derived CDR1 and CDR2 are SGHVS and FQNEAQ. The CDR3 totals 18 residues. Cohort allocation depended upon clinical history that participants reported. Original handling: Reference gene primers were amplified, and this amplification served to estimate nucleated cell counts. TCRdb keeps only in-frame clones here, not all; method: immunoSEQ multiplex PCR. That table is the source of V, J and clone size, and D and trimming were worked out from the DNA. Of 250,000 to 350,000 clones listed, approximately 92% were seen once; the top ten hold approximately 18%. The data are from a study of blood T cell repertoires in COVID-19. The wider study: The analysed material was cDNA or gDNA that came from T cells, B-cell-depleted T cells, or PBMCs.

This clonotype was sampled from a woman in her twenties or thirties who had recovered from COVID-19. The V gene is TRBV7-8, the J gene TRBJ2-3; D might be TRBD1 (5 bases). The sequenced sample was PBMCs or T cells enriched from blood (not recorded which). Here the CDR3 DNA reads TGTGCCAGCAGCACCCACCCCCAGGGAAGGGCCCTCACAGATACGCAGTATTTT. Translated, it gives CASSTHPQGRALTDTQYF.